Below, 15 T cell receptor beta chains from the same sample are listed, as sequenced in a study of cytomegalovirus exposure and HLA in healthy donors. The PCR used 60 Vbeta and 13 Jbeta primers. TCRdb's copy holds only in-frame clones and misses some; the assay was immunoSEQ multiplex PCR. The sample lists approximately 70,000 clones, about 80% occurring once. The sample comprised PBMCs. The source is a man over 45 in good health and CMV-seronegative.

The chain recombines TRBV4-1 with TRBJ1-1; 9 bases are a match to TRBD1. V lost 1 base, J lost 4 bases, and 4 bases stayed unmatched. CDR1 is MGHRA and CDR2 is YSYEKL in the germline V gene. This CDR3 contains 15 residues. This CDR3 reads CASSQAYRGRTEAFF. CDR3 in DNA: TGCGCCAGCAGCCAAGCGTACAGGGGGCGCACTGAAGCTTTCTTT.

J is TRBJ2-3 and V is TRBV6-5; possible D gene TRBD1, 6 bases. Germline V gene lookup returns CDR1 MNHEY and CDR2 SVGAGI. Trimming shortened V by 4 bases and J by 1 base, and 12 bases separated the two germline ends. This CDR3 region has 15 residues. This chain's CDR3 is CASSSPRTGTDTQYF. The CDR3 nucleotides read TGTGCCAGCAGTTCCCCCCGGACAGGCACAGATACGCAGTATTTT.

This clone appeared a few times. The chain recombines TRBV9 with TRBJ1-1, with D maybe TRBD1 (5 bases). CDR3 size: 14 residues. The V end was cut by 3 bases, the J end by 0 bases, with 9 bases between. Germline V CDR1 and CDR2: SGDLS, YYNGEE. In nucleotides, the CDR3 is TGTGCCAGCAGCGCCCGACAGATGAACACTGAAGCTTTCTTT. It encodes CASSARQMNTEAFF.

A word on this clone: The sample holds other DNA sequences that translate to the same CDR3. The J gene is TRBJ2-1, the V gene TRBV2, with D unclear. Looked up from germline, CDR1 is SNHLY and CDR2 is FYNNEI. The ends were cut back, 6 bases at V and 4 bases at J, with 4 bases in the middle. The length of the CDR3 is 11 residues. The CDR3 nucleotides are TGTGCCAGCAGCGGTTACAATGAGCAGTTCTTC. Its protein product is CASSGYNEQFF.

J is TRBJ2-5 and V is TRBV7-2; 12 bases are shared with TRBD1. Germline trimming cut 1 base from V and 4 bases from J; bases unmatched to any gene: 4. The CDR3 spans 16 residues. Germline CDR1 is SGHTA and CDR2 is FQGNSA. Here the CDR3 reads CASSLVGTGGLETQYF. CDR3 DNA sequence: TGTGCCAGCAGCTTAGTGGGGACAGGGGGCTTAGAGACCCAGTACTTC.

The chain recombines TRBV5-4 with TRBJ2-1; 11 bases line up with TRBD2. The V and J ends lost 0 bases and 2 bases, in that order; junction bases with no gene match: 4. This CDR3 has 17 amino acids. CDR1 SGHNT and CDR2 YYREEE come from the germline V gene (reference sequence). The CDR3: CASSLALGLAAYNEQFF. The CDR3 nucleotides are TGTGCCAGCAGCTTGGCTTTGGGACTAGCGGCCTACAATGAGCAGTTCTTC. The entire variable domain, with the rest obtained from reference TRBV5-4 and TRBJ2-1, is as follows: ETGVTQSPTHLIKTRGQQVTLRCSSQSGHNTVSWYQQALGQGPQFIFQYYREEENGRGNFPPRFSGLQFPNYSSELNVNALELDDSALYLCASSLALGLAAYNEQFFGPGTRLTVL.

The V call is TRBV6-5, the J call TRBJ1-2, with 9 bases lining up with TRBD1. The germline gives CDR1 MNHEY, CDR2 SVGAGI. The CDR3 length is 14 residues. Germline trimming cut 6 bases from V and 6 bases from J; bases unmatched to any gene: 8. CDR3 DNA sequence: TGTGCCAGCAGGGGGACAGGGAGATTCGATGGCTACACCTTC. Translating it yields CASRGTGRFDGYTF.

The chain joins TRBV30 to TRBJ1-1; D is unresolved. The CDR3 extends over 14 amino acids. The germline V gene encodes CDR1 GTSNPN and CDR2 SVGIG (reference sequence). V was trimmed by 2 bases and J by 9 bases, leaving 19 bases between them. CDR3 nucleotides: TGTGCCTGGAGTTCGCCCCCGGCACAGACCAAAGCTTTCTTT. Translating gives CAWSSPPAQTKAFF.

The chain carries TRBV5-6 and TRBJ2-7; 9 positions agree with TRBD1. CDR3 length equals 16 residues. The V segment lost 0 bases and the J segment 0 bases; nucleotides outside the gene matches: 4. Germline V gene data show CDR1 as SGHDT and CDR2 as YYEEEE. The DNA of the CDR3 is TGTGCCAGCAGCTTGGCAGGGACAGGGAGCTCCTACGAGCAGTACTTC. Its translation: CASSLAGTGSSYEQYF.

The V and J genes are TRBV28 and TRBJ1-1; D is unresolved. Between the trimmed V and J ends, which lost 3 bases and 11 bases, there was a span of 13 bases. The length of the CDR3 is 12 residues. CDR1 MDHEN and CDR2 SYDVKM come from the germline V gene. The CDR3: CASSFSSVAAFF. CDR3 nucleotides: TGTGCCAGCAGTTTTAGCTCCGTGGCGGCTTTCTTT.

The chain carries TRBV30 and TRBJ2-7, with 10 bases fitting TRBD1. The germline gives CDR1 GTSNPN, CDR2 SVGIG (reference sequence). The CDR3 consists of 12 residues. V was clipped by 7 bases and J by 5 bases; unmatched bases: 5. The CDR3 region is CASDRGRDEQYF. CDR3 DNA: TGTGCCTCAGACAGGGGGCGAGACGAGCAGTACTTC.

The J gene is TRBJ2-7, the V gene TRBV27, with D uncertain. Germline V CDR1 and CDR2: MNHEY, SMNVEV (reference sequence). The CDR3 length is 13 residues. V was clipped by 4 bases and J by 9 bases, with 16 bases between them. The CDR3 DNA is TGTGCCAGCAGTTCCCCCTTTGTGAGTGGGCAGTACTTC. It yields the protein CASSSPFVSGQYF.

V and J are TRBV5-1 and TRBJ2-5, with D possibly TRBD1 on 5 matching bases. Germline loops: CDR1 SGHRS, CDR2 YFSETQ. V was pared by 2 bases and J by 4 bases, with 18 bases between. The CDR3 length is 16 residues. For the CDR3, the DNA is TGCGCCAGCAGCTTACACCTAGACAGAACACGAGAGACCCAGTACTTC. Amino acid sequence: CASSLHLDRTRETQYF.

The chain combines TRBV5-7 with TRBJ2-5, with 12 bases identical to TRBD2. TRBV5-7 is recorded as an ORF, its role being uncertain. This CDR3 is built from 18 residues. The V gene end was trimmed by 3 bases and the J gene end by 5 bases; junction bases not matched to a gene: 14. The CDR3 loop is CASSSKGASGRERETQYF. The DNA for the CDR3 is TGTGCCAGCAGCTCAAAGGGGGCTAGCGGGAGGGAAAGGGAGACCCAGTACTTC.

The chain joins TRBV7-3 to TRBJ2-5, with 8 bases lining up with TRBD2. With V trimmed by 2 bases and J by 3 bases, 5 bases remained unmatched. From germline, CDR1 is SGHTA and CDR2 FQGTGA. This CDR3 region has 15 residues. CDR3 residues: CASSLYGGAEETQYF. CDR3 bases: TGTGCCAGCAGCTTATACGGGGGGGCAGAAGAGACCCAGTACTTC. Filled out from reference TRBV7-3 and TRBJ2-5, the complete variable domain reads GAGVSQTPSNKVTEKGKYVELRCDPISGHTALYWYRQSLGQGPEFLIYFQGTGAADDSGLPNDRFFAVRPEGSVSTLKIQRTERGDSAVYLCASSLYGGAEETQYFGPGTRLLVL.